Sequencing of this TCR beta chain was carried out in a study of cytomegalovirus exposure and HLA in healthy donors. Findings and limits, study-wide: Cytomegalovirus-associated TCR beta chains were listed, numbering some 170.

Germline V gene sequence: CDR1 SGHVS, CDR2 FQNEAQ. CDR3 length: 12 amino acids. Trimming took off 5 bases at V and 9 bases at J, with 11 bases between the two ends. Here immunoSEQ multiplex PCR was the method, and the copy in TCRdb shows in-frame clones only, minus some. The table records 120,000 to 150,000 clones, roughly nine tenths of them present only once. This clone was seen ten or more times. The antigen is unknown. This chain uses TRBV7-8 with TRBJ2-1; no firm D call. This clonotype was obtained from a woman aged 18-29 years in good health and CMV-seropositive. The sequencing input was PBMCs. This chain's CDR3 is CASSPTGIEQFF. The CDR3 DNA reads TGTGCCAGCAGCCCGACTGGTATTGAGCAGTTCTTC.